This TCR beta chain is drawn from a study of OX40 agonist ivuxolimab in advanced cancers. TCRdb's copy holds only in-frame clones and misses some; the assay was immunoSEQ multiplex PCR. Of almost 70,000 clones in the sample, 90% to 95% were seen once. V shed 0 bases and J shed 4 bases, with 15 bases lying between them. The CDR3 spans 15 residues. Germline CDR1 is GTSNPN and CDR2 is SVGIG (reference sequence). The gene calls are TRBV30 and TRBJ1-2; D is ambiguous. The sequences come from CD4+ or CD8+ T cells sorted from blood, collected in a trial of the OX40 agonist ivuxolimab. The clonotype originates from an adult with an advanced solid tumor such as melanoma, head and neck, liver or kidney cancer. CDR3 nucleotide sequence: TGTGCCTGGAGTGTACTGCCAAAATCCCCCTATGGCTACACCTTC. It encodes CAWSVLPKSPYGYTF.